In this sample, the clone carrying this T cell receptor beta chain turned up a few times. The antigen is undetermined. Primers used in a second PCR of about 6 to 12 cycles were a sample-barcoded 5' primer and a J-beta primer mix. TCRdb recomputed calls from the 5' RACE reads with MiXCR, one row per CDR3 protein. The sample holds 920,000 or so distinct CDR3 sequences, roughly 45% seen once. The data were taken from a study of blood T cells in healthy people across ages. Whole-study results and caveats: Estimates of total diversity, which came from one million sequenced T cells, were considered to be underestimates. Among long-lived donors, naive CD4+ cells were more numerous and diversity higher than in aged donors.

The CDR3 runs 14 residues. The ends were cut back, 4 bases at V and 7 bases at J, with 14 bases in the middle. Germline V gene lookup returns CDR1 LNHNV and CDR2 YYDKDF (reference sequence). Sample: blood. This sequence joins TRBV15 and TRBJ2-1, with D perhaps assigned TRBD1 or TRBD2 (6 bases each). The sequence was collected from a woman in her fifties or sixties in good health. The chain's CDR3 is CATSMGGARNEQFF. The DNA of the CDR3 is TGTGCCACCAGCATGGGGGGCGCTAGGAATGAGCAGTTCTTC.